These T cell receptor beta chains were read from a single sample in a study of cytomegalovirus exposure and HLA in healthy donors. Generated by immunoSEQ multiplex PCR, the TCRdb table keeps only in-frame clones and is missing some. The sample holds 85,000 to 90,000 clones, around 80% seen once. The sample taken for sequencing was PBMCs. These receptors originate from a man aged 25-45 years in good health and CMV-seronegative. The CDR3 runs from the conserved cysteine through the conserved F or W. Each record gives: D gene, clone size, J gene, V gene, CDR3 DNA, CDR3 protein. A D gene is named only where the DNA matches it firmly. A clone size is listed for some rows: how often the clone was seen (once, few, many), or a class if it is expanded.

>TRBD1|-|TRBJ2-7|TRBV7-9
TGTGCCAGCAGCCGGACAGGGGCCAAATACGAGCAGTACTTC
CASSRTGAKYEQYF
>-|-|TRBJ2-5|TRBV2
TGTGCCAGCAGTGAAGGGCACGGGAAGACCCAGTACTTC
CASSEGHGKTQYF
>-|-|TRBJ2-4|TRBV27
TGTGCCAGCAGTTTGAAGGGACATGGGACCAGAGAATCGAACATTCAGTACTTC
CASSLKGHGTRESNIQYF
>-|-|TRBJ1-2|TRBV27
TGTGCCAGCAGTTTAAACCCGCCAGACTATGGCTACACCTTC
CASSLNPPDYGYTF
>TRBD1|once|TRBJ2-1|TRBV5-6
TGTGCCAGCAGGAAACAGGGGGCCCCCTACAATGAGCAGTTCTTC
CASRKQGAPYNEQFF
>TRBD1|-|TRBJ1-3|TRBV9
TGTGCCAGCAGCCCCAGGGGGAACGCTGGAAACACCATATATTTT
CASSPRGNAGNTIYF
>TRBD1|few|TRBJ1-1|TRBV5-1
TGCGCCAGCAGCTTGAAGGGGGCAGGGAACACTGAAGCTTTCTTT
CASSLKGAGNTEAFF
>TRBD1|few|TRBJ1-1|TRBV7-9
TGTGCCAGCAGCTTTGGACAGGGTAGTGAAGCTTTCTTT
CASSFGQGSEAFF
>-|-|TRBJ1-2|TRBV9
TGTGCCAGCAGCTCAGACAGGAACTATGGCTACACCTTC
CASSSDRNYGYTF
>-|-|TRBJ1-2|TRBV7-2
TGTGCCAGCAGCTCGGGCGCGGGGGTCGGCTACACCTTC
CASSSGAGVGYTF
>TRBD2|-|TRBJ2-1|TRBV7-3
TGTGCCAGCAGCACCTCTGGACTAGCGGGGGGGTCCTCCTACAATGAGCAGTTCTTC
CASSTSGLAGGSSYNEQFF
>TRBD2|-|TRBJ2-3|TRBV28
TGTGCCAGCAGTTTATCGGGGGGGGTAACAGATACGCAGTATTTT
CASSLSGGVTDTQYF
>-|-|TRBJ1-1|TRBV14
TGTGCCAGCAGCCAAATACATGGCCCCGCTGAAGCTTTCTTT
CASSQIHGPAEAFF
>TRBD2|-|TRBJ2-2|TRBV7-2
TGTGCCAGCAGCTCTCGACTAGCGGGGGGGCCTAACGGGGAGCTGTTTTTT
CASSSRLAGGPNGELFF
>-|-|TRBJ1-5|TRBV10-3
TGTGCCATCAGTGACTCGTATAGCAATCAGCCCCAGCATTTT
CAISDSYSNQPQHF
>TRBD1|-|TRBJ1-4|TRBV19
TGTGCCAGTAACCCGACAGGGAGGAATACGGCAACTAATGAAAAACTGTTTTTT
CASNPTGRNTATNEKLFF
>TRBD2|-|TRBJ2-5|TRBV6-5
TGTGCCAGCAGTTACCCCGGACTAGCGGGGGGGAAGACCCAGTACTTC
CASSYPGLAGGKTQYF
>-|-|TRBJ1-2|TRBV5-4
TGTGCCAGCAGCTCCGAGACAAATATGGACTATGGCTACACCTTC
CASSSETNMDYGYTF
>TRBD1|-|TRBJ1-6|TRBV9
TGTGCCAGCAGCCCCGGGACAGGGGACTCACCCCTCCACTTT
CASSPGTGDSPLHF
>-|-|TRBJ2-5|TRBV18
TGTGCCAGCTCACCACGGACAGCAACAAAAGAGACCCAGTACTTC
CASSPRTATKETQYF
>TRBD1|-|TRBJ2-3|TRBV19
TGTGCCAGTAGTATGGGACAGGGGACCACAGATACGCAGTATTTT
CASSMGQGTTDTQYF
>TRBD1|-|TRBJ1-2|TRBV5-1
TGCGCCAGCAGCTCGGGACAGGGACAACTGAACTATGGCTACACCTTC
CASSSGQGQLNYGYTF
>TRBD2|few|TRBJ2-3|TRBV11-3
TGTGCCAGCAGCTTAGGGTCTCGGACTAGCGGATCAGATACGCAGTATTTT
CASSLGSRTSGSDTQYF
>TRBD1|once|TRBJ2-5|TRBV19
TGTGCCAGTAGCCTCGGGACTGGACAGGGGATGTATGTGACCCAGTACTTC
CASSLGTGQGMYVTQYF
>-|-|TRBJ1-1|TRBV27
TGTGCCAGCAGTTTTCAGGGAAACGTAGTGAACACTGAAGCTTTCTTT
CASSFQGNVVNTEAFF
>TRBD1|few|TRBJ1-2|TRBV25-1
TGTGCCAGCCAGGGACAGTTATATGGCTACACCTTC
CASQGQLYGYTF
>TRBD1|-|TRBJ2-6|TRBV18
TGTGCCAGCTCACCCCTCCGGGACAGGGACGTCCTGACTTTC
CASSPLRDRDVLTF
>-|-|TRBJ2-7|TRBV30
TGTGCCTCCCGGGACAAGGGGAACTACGAGCAGTACTTC
CASRDKGNYEQYF
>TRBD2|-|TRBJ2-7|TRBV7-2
TGTGCCAGCAGCTTACGGCTAGCGGGCGGGGGCTACGAGCAGTACTTC
CASSLRLAGGGYEQYF
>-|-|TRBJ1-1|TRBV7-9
TGTGCCAGCAGCTTAGTGGTACAGGTTGTTGACACTGAAGCTTTCTTT
CASSLVVQVVDTEAFF
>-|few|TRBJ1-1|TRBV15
TGTGCCACCAGCAGAGACAGGTACCCGGGGGGAGCTTTCTTT
CATSRDRYPGGAFF
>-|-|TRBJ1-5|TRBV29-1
TGCAGCGGGTGGGAGGGAGCGGGTCAGCCCCAGCATTTT
CSGWEGAGQPQHF
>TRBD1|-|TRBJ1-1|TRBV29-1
TGCAGCGTCCTAGGGGGCTTCTTTGAAGCTTTCTTT
CSVLGGFFEAFF
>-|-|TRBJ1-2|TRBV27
TGTGCCAGCAGGACAATCAGGGGTCCCAACTATGGCTACACCTTC
CASRTIRGPNYGYTF
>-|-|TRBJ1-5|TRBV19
TGTGCCAGTAGTCCCCCGCGCGGACAGCTGAATCAGCCCCAGCATTTT
CASSPPRGQLNQPQHF
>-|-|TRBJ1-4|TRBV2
TGTGCCGGAAGAGGAGTGAATGAAAAACTGTTTTTT
CAGRGVNEKLFF
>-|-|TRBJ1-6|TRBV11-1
TGTGCCAGCAGCTTAGCGCCAGGGAATGATTCACCCCTCCACTTT
CASSLAPGNDSPLHF
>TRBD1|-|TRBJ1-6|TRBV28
TGTGCCAGCAGACGACAGGGTTACTCCTATAATTCACCCCTCCACTTT
CASRRQGYSYNSPLHF
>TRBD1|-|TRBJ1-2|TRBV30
TGTGCCTGGAGTCAGGGACAGATTAACTATGGCTACACCTTC
CAWSQGQINYGYTF
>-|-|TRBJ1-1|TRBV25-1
TGTGCCAGCATGCGGGGGGGGGAGGCTGAAGCTTTCTTT
CASMRGGEAEAFF
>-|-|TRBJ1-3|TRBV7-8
TGTGCCAGCAGCTTCGAAAGTGGAGGGGCTGGAAACACCATATATTTT
CASSFESGGAGNTIYF
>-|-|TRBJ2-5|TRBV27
TGTGCCAGCACCCAATCCCGGCTAGCTATAGAGACCCAGTACTTC
CASTQSRLAIETQYF
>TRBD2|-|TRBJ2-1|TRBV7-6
TGTGCCAGCAGCTTAGTTCTGACTAGCGGGGGGTACAATGAGCAGTTCTTC
CASSLVLTSGGYNEQFF
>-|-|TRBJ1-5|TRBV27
TGTGCCAGCAGTTTATCCGCCGGAGATAGCAATCAGCCCCAGCATTTT
CASSLSAGDSNQPQHF
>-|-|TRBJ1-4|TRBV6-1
TGTGCCAGCAGTGTTCCCTTGGGAGGACTAACTAATGAAAAACTGTTTTTT
CASSVPLGGLTNEKLFF
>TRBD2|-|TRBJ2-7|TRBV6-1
TGTGCCAGCAGCAAAAGGACTAGCGGGGACCACGAGCAGTACTTC
CASSKRTSGDHEQYF
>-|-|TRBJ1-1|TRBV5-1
TGCGCCAGCAGCTTTGGACAGCTAAACACTGAAGCTTTCTTT
CASSFGQLNTEAFF
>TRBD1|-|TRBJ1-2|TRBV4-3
TGCGCCAGCAGCCAAGATTTGGGAGGGACAGGGGGCTACACCTTC
CASSQDLGGTGGYTF
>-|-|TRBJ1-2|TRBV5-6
TGTGCCAGCAGCTTCCCAGGGAACCTTAACTATGGTTACACCTTC
CASSFPGNLNYGYTF
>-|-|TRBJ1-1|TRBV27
TGTGCCAGCAGTTCCCCGGGACAGAACACTGAAGCTTTCTTT
CASSSPGQNTEAFF
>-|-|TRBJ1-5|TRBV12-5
TGTGCTAGTGGCCTAGGCAGCAATCAGCCCCAGCATTTT
CASGLGSNQPQHF
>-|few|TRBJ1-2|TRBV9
TGTGCCAGCAGCGCCCCAGGGGAAGGCTACACCTTC
CASSAPGEGYTF
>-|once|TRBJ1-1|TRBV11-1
TGTGCCAGCAGCTTAAAAGCGCCTGAAGCTTTCTTT
CASSLKAPEAFF
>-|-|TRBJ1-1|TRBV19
TGTGCCACCAGAGGTACGAACACTGAAGCTTTCTTT
CATRGTNTEAFF